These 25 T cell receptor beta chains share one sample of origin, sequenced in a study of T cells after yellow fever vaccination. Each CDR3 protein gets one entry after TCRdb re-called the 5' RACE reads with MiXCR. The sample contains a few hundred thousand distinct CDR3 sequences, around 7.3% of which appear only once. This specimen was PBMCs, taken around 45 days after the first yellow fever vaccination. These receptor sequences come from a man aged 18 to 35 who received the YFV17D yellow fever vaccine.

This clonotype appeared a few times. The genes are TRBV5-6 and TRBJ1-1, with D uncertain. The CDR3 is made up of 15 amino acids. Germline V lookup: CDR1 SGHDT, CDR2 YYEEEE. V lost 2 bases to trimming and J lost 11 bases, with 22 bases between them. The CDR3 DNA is TGTGCCAGCAGCTTCGCGGGTATTGGGCTGATTGGGGCTTTCTTT. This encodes CASSFAGIGLIGAFF.

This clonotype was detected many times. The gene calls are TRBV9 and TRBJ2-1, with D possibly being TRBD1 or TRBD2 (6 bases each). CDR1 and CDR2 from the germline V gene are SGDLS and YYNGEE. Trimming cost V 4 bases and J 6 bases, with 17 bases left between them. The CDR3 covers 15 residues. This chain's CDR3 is CASSPFSRGPNEQFF. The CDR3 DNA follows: TGTGCCAGCAGCCCCTTCTCCCGGGGGCCCAATGAGCAGTTCTTC.

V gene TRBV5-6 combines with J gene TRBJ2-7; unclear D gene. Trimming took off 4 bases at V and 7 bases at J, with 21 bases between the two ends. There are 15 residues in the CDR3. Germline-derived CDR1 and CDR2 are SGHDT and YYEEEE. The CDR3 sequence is CASSGNPDRSWEQYF. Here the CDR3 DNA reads TGTGCCAGCAGCGGGAACCCGGATCGGTCGTGGGAGCAGTACTTC.

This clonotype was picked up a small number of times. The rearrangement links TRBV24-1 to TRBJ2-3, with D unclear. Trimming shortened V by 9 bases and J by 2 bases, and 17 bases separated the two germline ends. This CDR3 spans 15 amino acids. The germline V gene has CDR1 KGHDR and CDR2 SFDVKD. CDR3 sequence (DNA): TGTGCCACCTTCCCGCCGGAGTCTATCACAGATACGCAGTATTTT. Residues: CATFPPESITDTQYF.

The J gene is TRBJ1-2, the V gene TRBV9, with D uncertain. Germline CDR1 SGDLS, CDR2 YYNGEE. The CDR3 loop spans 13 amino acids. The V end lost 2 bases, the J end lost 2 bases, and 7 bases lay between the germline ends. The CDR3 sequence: CASSVWANYGYTF. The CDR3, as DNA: TGTGCCAGCAGCGTCTGGGCAAACTATGGCTACACCTTC. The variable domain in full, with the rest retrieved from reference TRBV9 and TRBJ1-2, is DSGVTQTPKHLITATGQRVTLRCSPRSGDLSVYWYQQSLDQGLQFLIQYYNGEERAKGNILERFSAQQFPDLHSELNLSSLELGDSALYFCASSVWANYGYTFGSGTRLTVV.

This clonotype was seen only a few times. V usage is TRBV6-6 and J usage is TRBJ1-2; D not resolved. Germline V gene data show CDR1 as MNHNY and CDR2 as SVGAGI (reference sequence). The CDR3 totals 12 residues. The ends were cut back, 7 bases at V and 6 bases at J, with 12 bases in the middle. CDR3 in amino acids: CASIYNGDGYTF. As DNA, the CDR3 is TGTGCCAGCATTTATAACGGGGATGGCTACACCTTC.

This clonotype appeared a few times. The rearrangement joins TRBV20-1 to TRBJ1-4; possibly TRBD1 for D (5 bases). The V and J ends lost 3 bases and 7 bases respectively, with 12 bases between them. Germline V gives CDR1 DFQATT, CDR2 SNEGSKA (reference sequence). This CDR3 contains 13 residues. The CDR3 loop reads CSASRQGSEKLFF. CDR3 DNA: TGCAGTGCTAGTCGGCAGGGCAGTGAAAAACTGTTTTTT.

The CDR3 loop reads CASSQRGLAVVPRFITDTQYF. The CDR3 DNA reads TGTGCCAGCAGCCAGAGGGGACTAGCGGTCGTCCCAAGATTCATCACAGATACGCAGTATTTT. J is TRBJ2-3 and V is TRBV4-2, with 11 positions matching TRBD2. The length of the CDR3 is 21 residues. After removal of 3 bases from V and 2 bases from J, the junction contained 19 bases not matched to a gene. CDR1 and CDR2 (germline): LGHNA, YNFKEQ.

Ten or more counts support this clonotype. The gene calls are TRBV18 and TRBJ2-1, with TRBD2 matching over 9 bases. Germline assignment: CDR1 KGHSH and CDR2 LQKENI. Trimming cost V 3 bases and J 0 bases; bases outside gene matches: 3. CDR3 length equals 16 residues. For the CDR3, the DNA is TGTGCCAGCTCACCGCCGCGGGGGGGCTCCTACAATGAGCAGTTCTTC. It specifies CASSPPRGGSYNEQFF.

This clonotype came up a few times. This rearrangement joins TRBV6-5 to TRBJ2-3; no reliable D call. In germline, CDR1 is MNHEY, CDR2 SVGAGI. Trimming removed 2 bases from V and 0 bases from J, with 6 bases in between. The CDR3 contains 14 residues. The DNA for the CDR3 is TGTGCCAGCAGTTACAGTGAGAGCACAGATACGCAGTATTTT. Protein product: CASSYSESTDTQYF.

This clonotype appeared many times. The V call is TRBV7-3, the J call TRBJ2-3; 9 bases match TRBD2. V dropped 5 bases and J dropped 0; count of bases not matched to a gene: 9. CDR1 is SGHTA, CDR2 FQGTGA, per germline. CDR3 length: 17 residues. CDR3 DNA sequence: TGTGCCAGCAGCGGGCTGGCGGCGGGGGGGAGCACAGATACGCAGTATTTT. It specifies CASSGLAAGGSTDTQYF.

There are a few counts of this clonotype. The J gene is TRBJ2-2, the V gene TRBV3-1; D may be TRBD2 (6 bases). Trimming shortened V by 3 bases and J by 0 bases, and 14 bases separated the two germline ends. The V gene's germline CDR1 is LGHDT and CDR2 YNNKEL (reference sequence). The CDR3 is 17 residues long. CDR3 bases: TGTGCCAGCAGCCAGCTGCGCGGGGCATCGAACACCGGGGAGCTGTTTTTT. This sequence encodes CASSQLRGASNTGELFF.

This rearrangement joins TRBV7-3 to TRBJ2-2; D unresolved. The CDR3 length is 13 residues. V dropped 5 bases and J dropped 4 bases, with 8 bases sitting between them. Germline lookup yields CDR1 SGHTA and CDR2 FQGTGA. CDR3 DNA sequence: TGTGCCAGCAGCAGAGCCAGCACCGGGGAGCTGTTTTTT. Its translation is CASSRASTGELFF.

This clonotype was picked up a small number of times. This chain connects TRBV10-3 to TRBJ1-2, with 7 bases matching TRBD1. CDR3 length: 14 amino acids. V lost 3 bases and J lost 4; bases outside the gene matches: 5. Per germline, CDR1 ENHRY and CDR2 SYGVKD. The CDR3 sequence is CAISEYRTGYGYTF. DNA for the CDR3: TGTGCCATCAGTGAATATAGGACAGGCTATGGCTACACCTTC.

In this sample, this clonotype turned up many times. The CDR3, as DNA: TGCGCCAGCAGCCCGGGGGGTATAGCCAAAAACATTCAGTACTTC. This codes for CASSPGGIAKNIQYF. The chain has TRBV4-1 and TRBJ2-4; 7 positions match TRBD2. The germline gives CDR1 MGHRA, CDR2 YSYEKL. With 4 bases clipped from V and 0 bases from J, the junction kept 3 bases outside the gene matches. The CDR3 spans 15 residues.

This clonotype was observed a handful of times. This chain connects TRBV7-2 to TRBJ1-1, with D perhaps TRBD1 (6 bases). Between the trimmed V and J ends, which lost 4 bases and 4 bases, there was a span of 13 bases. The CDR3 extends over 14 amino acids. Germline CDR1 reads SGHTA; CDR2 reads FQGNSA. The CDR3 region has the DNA TGTGCCAGCAGCTCCGTGGGGGCGGTCACTGAAGCTTTCTTT. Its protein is CASSSVGAVTEAFF.

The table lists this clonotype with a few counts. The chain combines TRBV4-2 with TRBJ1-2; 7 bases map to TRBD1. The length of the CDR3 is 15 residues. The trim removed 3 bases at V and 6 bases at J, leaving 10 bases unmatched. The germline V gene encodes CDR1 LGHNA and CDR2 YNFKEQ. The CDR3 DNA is TGTGCCAGCAGCCAGACAGGGAAGGGAGAGGATGGCTACACCTTC. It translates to CASSQTGKGEDGYTF.

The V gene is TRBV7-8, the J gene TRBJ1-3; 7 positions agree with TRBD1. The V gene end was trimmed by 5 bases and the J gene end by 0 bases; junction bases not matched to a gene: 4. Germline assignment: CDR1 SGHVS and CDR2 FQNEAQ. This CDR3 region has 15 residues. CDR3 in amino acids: CASSGSGGSGNTIYF. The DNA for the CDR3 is TGTGCCAGCAGCGGGTCAGGGGGCTCTGGAAACACCATATATTTT.

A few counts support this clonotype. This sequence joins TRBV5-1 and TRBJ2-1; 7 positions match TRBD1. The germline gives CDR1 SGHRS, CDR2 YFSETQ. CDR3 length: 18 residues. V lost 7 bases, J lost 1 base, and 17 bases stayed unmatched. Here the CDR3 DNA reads TGCGCCAGCGGACGAGGGGGCCAACTTGGTGAATCCTACAATGAGCAGTTCTTC. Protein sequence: CASGRGGQLGESYNEQFF.

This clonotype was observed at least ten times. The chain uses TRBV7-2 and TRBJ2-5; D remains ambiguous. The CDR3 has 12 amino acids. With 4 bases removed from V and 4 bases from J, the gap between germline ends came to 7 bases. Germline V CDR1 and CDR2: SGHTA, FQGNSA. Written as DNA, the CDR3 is TGTGCCAGCAGCTCGCCACCAGAGACCCAGTACTTC. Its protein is CASSSPPETQYF.

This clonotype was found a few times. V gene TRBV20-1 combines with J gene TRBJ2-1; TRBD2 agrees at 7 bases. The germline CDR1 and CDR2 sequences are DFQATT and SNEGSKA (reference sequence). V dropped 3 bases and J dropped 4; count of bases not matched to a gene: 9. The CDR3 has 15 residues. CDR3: CSASSWTRKYNEQFF. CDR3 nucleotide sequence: TGCAGTGCTAGTTCTTGGACTAGGAAGTACAATGAGCAGTTCTTC.

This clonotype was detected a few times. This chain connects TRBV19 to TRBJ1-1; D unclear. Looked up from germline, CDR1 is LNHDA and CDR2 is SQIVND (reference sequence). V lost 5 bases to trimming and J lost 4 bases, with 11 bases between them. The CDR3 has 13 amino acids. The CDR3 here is CASSSGPLTEAFF. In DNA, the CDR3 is TGTGCCAGTAGTTCAGGACCGCTCACTGAAGCTTTCTTT.

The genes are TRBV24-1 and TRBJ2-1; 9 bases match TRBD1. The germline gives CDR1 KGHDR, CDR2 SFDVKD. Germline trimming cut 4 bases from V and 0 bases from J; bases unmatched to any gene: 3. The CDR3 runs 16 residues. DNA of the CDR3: TGTGCCACCAGTGACCGGACAGGGGCCTCCTACAATGAGCAGTTCTTC. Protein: CATSDRTGASYNEQFF.

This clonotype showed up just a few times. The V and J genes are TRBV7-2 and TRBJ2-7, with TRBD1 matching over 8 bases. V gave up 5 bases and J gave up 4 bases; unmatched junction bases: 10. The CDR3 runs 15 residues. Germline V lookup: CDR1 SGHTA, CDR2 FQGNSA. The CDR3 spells CASSGSGTGVYEQYF. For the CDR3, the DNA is TGTGCCAGCAGCGGGTCCGGGACAGGTGTTTACGAGCAGTACTTC.

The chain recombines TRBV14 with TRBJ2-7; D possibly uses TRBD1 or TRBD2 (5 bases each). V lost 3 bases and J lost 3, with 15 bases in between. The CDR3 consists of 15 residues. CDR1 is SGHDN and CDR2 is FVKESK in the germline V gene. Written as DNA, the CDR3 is TGTGCCAGCAGCCACGTATACCGGGACCTCTACGAGCAGTACGTC. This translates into CASSHVYRDLYEQYV.